This TCR beta chain was obtained from a study of blood T cell repertoires in COVID-19. Germline CDR1 and CDR2: SGDLS and YYNGEE. This CDR3 region has 14 residues. Trimming left V 4 bases short and J 0 bases short, with 11 bases between. In the study's own analysis: Reference gene primer amplification in the assay estimated nucleated cell counts. This table comes from immunoSEQ multiplex PCR, and its TCRdb copy is limited to in-frame clones, with some not included. Clonal size and the V and J genes are those of that table, whereas D and trimming came from the DNA. The sample has 180,000 or so clones, 65% to 90% seen once.

The TCR originated in a man in his sixties with acute or convalescent COVID-19. V gene TRBV9 combines with J gene TRBJ2-7, with a possible D match to TRBD1 (6 bases). Input material: peripheral blood. The CDR3 region is CASSPRGSSYEQYF. For the CDR3, the DNA is TGTGCCAGCAGCCCGAGGGGGAGCTCCTACGAGCAGTACTTC.